Below, 8 T cell receptor beta chains from the same sample are listed, as sequenced in a study of immunodeficiency. The table came from immunoSEQ multiplex PCR; TCRdb's copy has only in-frame clones and leaves some out. The sample lists some 1,100 clones; 92% were seen once. Sequencing was done on a sample of CD8+ T cells from blood. The origin of the receptors is a female donor.

This CDR3 reads CASSGNRAYEQYF. The DNA of the CDR3 is TGTGCCAGCAGTGGGAACAGGGCCTACGAGCAGTACTTC. The J gene is TRBJ2-7, the V gene TRBV2; D is possibly TRBD1 (6 bases). The CDR3 length is 13 residues. The ends were cut back, 4 bases at V and 2 bases at J, with 9 bases in the middle. Germline CDR1 SNHLY, CDR2 FYNNEI. Drawing the rest from reference TRBV2 and TRBJ2-7, the complete variable domain is EPEVTQTPSHQVTQMGQEVILRCVPISNHLYFYWYRQILGQKVEFLVSFYNNEISEKSEIFDDQFSVERPDGSNFTLKIRSTKLEDSAMYFCASSGNRAYEQYFGPGTRLTVT.

This chain uses TRBV5-1 with TRBJ1-1; no clear D. In germline, CDR1 is SGHRS, CDR2 YFSETQ. The CDR3 is 14 amino acids. V lost 1 base and J 4 bases, leaving 11 bases between the germline ends. The CDR3 sequence is CASSLRAESTEAFF. CDR3 bases: TGCGCCAGCAGCTTGCGGGCAGAATCCACTGAAGCTTTCTTT.

The count of this clone is one. J is TRBJ1-5 and V is TRBV19; 7 positions agree with TRBD1. The CDR3 is made up of 13 amino acids. CDR1 LNHDA and CDR2 SQIVND come from the germline V gene (reference sequence). Losses at the gene ends were 10 bases for V and 4 bases for J; bases not matched to a gene: 7. The CDR3 region is CATSQGSNQPQHF. In DNA, the CDR3 is TGTGCCACGTCACAGGGGTCGAATCAGCCCCAGCATTTT.

J is TRBJ1-1 and V is TRBV6-4; D unresolved. The V gene's germline CDR1 is MRHNA and CDR2 SNTAGT. This CDR3 contains 13 residues. V dropped 7 bases and J dropped 7 bases, with 16 bases sitting between them. CDR3 bases: TGTGCCAGCAAGGACGTGGACGGGAGTGAAGCTTTCTTT. Residues: CASKDVDGSEAFF.

This chain links TRBV27 with TRBJ1-1; D call uncertain. Germline values: CDR1 MNHEY, CDR2 SMNVEV (reference sequence). The CDR3 sequence is 13 residues long. Trimming cost V 3 bases and J 5 bases, with 10 bases left between them. CDR3 in DNA: TGTGCCAGCAGTTTTGGGGAGAGGACTGAAGCTTTCTTT. It codes for CASSFGERTEAFF.

This rearrangement joins TRBV14 to TRBJ2-1, with 8 positions matching TRBD1. Germline assignment: CDR1 SGHDN and CDR2 FVKESK. V lost 4 bases, J lost 8 bases, and 10 bases stayed unmatched. The CDR3 spans 15 residues. CDR3 in amino acids: CASSLEDRGWYEQFF. The CDR3 region has the DNA TGTGCCAGCAGCCTGGAAGACAGGGGATGGTATGAGCAGTTCTTC.

The chain has TRBV15 and TRBJ2-2; D gene unclear. The germline V gene has CDR1 LNHNV and CDR2 YYDKDF (reference sequence). The germline V and J ends were trimmed by 5 bases and 2 bases, with 15 bases remaining between them. There are 16 residues in the CDR3. The CDR3 coding sequence is TGTGCCACCAGCCCCGAGGTCGGGCTTAACACCGGGGAGCTGTTTTTT. This translates into CATSPEVGLNTGELFF.

The chain recombines TRBV5-6 with TRBJ2-1, with a possible D match to TRBD1 (7 bases). Trimming took 3 bases from V and 8 from J, leaving 12 bases between them. The CDR3 totals 13 residues. CDR1 SGHDT and CDR2 YYEEEE come from the germline V gene. The CDR3 DNA follows: TGTGCCAGCAGCTCAGGGGGGTTGGATGAGCAGTTCTTC. Translated, it gives CASSSGGLDEQFF.